Presented here are 10 T cell receptor beta chains from one specimen sequenced in a study of tumor-infiltrating lymphocytes in primary liver carcinoma. Using a constant-region primer together with ProtoScript II reverse transcriptase, TCR beta cDNA was made from about 500 ng of total RNA. Employing slightly modified ARM-PCR, three nested multiplex PCR rounds were run, and these gave rise to the TCR beta libraries. Primers for the first two PCR rounds were TRBV1-TRBV30 forward primers and a C-beta reverse primer (about 9 cycles per round). MiXCR, run by TCRdb on the multiplex PCR reads, gives a single entry per CDR3 protein. The table has 60,000 to 90,000 distinct CDR3 sequences, over 60% seen once. For each extraction, RNA and DNA were obtained together from around 20-30 mg of unsorted bulk tissue. The sample taken for sequencing was liver tumor tissue from sampling region 4. Subset denoted: tumor region T4, right-lateral pole. The receptors were gathered from a man aged 40-49 years with primary liver carcinoma and hepatitis B virus infection.

In regard to this clonotype: One end of the junction does not line up with germline, which may come from a read error. The chain recombines TRBV7-9 with TRBJ2-7; D unclear. The germline gives CDR1 SEHNR, CDR2 FQNEAQ (reference sequence). This CDR3 is built from 11 residues. The CDR3 bases are TGTGTCAGCAGCCCACTCTATGAGCAGTACTTC. Encoded protein: CVSSPLYEQYF.

This chain connects TRBV11-1 to TRBJ2-3, with 7 bases that match TRBD1. V lost 1 base to trimming and J lost 10 bases; unmatched junction nucleotides: 11. CDR1 and CDR2 (germline): SGHAT, FQDESV (reference sequence). The CDR3 spans 15 residues. CDR3 coding DNA: TGTGCCAGCAGCTTAGGAAGGGGGCGCACGGATGCGCAGTATTTT. Translation gives CASSLGRGRTDAQYF.

Relative to its sample, this clonotype is medium-sized. V gene TRBV7-9 combines with J gene TRBJ2-3; D possibly corresponds to TRBD2 (6 bases). Germline CDR1 reads SEHNR; CDR2 reads FQNEAQ (reference sequence). The CDR3 totals 15 residues. Trimming removed 4 bases from V and 2 bases from J, with 13 bases in between. CDR3 loop: CASSWRDGYTDTQYF. CDR3 coding DNA: TGTGCCAGCAGCTGGAGGGACGGATACACAGATACGCAGTATTTT.

Comments on this clonotype: A much larger clone lies one base from this, so it may be a read error. The chain carries TRBV5-1 and TRBJ2-5; the match to TRBD2 covers 8 bases. The CDR3 is 14 residues long. Germline lookup yields CDR1 SGHRS and CDR2 YFSETQ. The CDR3 spells CSSSFSSGSETQYF. The CDR3 DNA is TGCTCCAGCAGCTTTTCCAGCGGGAGCGAGACCCAGTACTTC.

In the case of this clonotype: One base away lies a much larger clone, so this may be a sequencing read error. The V call is TRBV7-9, the J call TRBJ1-1, with 7 bases identical to TRBD1. The CDR3 has 17 amino acids. Germline lookup yields CDR1 SEHNR and CDR2 FQNEAQ (reference sequence). Trimming took 3 bases from V and 9 from J; bases not matched to a gene: 19. CDR3 sequence reads: CASSFPSTMRTGAQAFF. In DNA form, the CDR3 reads TGTGCCAGCAGCTTCCCATCCACGATGAGGACAGGAGCCCAAGCTTTCTTT.

The count of this clonotype is one. The conserved final phenylalanine or tryptophan is absent from the CDR3, which likely points to a read error. The chain employs TRBV10-3 and TRBJ2-7; D call uncertain. Trimming stripped 6 bases from V and 9 bases from J, with 15 bases between. CDR1 and CDR2 from the germline V gene are ENHRY and SYGVKD. CDR3 length equals 12 residues. CDR3 residues: CAISRDESAQYL. The DNA for the CDR3 is TGTGCCATCAGCCGAGATGAATCAGCGCAGTACCTT.

Notes on this clonotype: This may arise from a read error, as a much more abundant clone is one base away. The chain uses TRBV10-3 and TRBJ1-5; D gene ambiguous. The CDR3 totals 15 residues. V lost 2 bases to trimming and J lost 3 bases, with 11 bases between them. Germline CDR1 and CDR2: ENHRY and SYGVKD. The CDR3 here is CAISENTVNNQPQHF. The CDR3 DNA follows: TGTGCCATCAGTGAGAACACCGTTAACAATCAGCCCCAGCATTTT.

This clonotype appeared many times. The chain employs TRBV6-1 and TRBJ2-3; no definite D call. Per germline, CDR1 MNHNS and CDR2 SASEGT. CDR3 length: 13 amino acids. The ends were cut back, 1 base at V and 4 bases at J, with 6 bases in the middle. The CDR3 DNA follows: TGTGCCAGCAGTGAAGGGGTCCCAGATACGCAGTATTTT. This encodes CASSEGVPDTQYF.

This chain joins TRBV19 and TRBJ2-2; D is perhaps TRBD2 (5 bases). This CDR3 region has 13 residues. The germline CDR1 and CDR2 sequences are LNHDA and SQIVND (reference sequence). V lost 10 bases, J lost 5 bases, and 14 bases lay in between. Written as DNA, the CDR3 is TGTGCCACCGGGATATGTGGGACCGGGGAGCTGTTTTTT. It specifies CATGICGTGELFF.

This sequence joins TRBV10-2 and TRBJ1-6; D is uncertain. Germline V gene sequence: CDR1 WSHSY, CDR2 SAAADI. The CDR3 loop spans 15 amino acids. The ends were cut back, 0 bases at V and 11 bases at J, with 14 bases in the middle. The CDR3 sequence: CASSESMSTNPPLHF. In DNA, the CDR3 is TGCGCCAGCAGTGAGTCGATGAGCACAAATCCACCCCTCCACTTT.